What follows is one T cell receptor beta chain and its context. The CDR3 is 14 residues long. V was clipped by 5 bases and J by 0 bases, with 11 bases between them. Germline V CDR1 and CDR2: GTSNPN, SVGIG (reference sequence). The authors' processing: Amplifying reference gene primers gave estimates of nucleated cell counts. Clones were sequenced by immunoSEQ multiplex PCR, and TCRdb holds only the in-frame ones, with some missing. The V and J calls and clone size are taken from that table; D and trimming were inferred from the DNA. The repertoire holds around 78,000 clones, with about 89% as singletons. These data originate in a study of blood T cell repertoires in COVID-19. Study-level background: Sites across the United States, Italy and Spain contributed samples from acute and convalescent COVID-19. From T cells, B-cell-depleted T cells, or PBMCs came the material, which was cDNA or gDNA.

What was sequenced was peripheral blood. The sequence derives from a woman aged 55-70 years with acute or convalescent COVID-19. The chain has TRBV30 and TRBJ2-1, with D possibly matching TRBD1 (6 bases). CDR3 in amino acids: CAWDQGPSYNEQFF. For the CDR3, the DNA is TGTGCCTGGGACCAGGGGCCCTCCTACAATGAGCAGTTCTTC.